A selection of T cell receptor beta chains follows, all from one sample in a study of T-cell memory formation after mild COVID-19. MiXCR, run by TCRdb on the 5' RACE reads, gives a single entry per CDR3 protein. The data contain some 440,000 distinct CDR3 sequences, more than 20% of them singletons. The source material was PBMCs or a T cell subset sorted from them (not recorded which). The receptors stem from an adult woman who had mild COVID-19 (a few samples of this study predate the infection). Cell type and time point are not known. Both conserved end residues are trimmed from each CDR3.

v_gene	j_gene	CDR3aa
TRBV7-2	TRBJ1-1	ASSLGTSAGGEAF
TRBV7-9	TRBJ2-6	ASSLAPASGANVLT
TRBV2	TRBJ1-2	ASTDLTGHQAGVNYGYT
TRBV5-6	TRBJ2-5	ASSLPSGRGETQY
TRBV20-1	TRBJ1-1	SAIVVTEAF
TRBV9	TRBJ2-3	ASSVAKWGSTDTQY
TRBV12-3/TRBV12-4	TRBJ2-3	ASSASGGKDTQY
TRBV20-1	TRBJ2-5	SANGLVARGAPQETQY
TRBV28	TRBJ2-1	ASRKAAPSSYNEQF
TRBV7-2	TRBJ1-1	ASSIWSRGTEAF
TRBV20-1	TRBJ2-1	SAPLPGLAGGPMNYNEQF